A single sample gave rise to the 19 T cell receptor beta chains below, sequenced in a study of vaccination effects on CD4 cells after COVID-19. No cognate antigen is known for these TCRs. Before sequencing took place, the ViraFEST assay used viral peptide pools to expand antigen-specific CD4+ T cells. Following culture for about ten days, CD4+ T cells were isolated. Participants completed two doses of the BNT162b2 or mRNA-1273 vaccine. Repertoires were generated with immunoSEQ multiplex PCR, while TCRdb's copy carries only in-frame clones and drops some. The table includes tens of thousands of clones, about 66% detected once. The material sequenced was CD4+ T cells from PBMCs cultured with SARS-CoV-2 spike peptides, taken after COVID-19 vaccination. The receptor set was obtained from a human donor who received a COVID-19 vaccine.

The V and J genes are TRBV11-2 and TRBJ1-3; D not resolved. CDR3 length equals 17 residues. V lost 0 bases and J 2 bases, leaving 14 bases between the germline ends. CDR1 and CDR2 (germline): SGHAT, FQNNGV. The CDR3: CASSLEWQRTTGNTIYF. The CDR3 nucleotides read TGTGCCAGCAGCTTAGAGTGGCAAAGAACCACTGGAAACACCATATATTTT.

This chain connects TRBV5-1 to TRBJ1-1; no clear D gene. V lost 0 bases, J lost 1 base, and 13 bases lay in between. The CDR3 has 16 amino acids. Germline assignment: CDR1 SGHRS and CDR2 YFSETQ. The CDR3 here is CASSLVGAPSNTEAFF. In DNA form, the CDR3 reads TGCGCCAGCAGCTTGGTAGGTGCACCGTCGAACACTGAAGCTTTCTTT.

This sequence joins TRBV6-5 and TRBJ1-1; TRBD1 might be the D (6 bases). The germline V gene encodes CDR1 MNHEY and CDR2 SVGAGI. V lost 6 bases and J lost 1, with 15 bases in between. This CDR3 spans 15 amino acids. The CDR3 DNA reads TGTGCCAGCAGGGGGGGCCATGGGGGGAACACTGAAGCTTTCTTT. Translating gives CASRGGHGGNTEAFF.

V and J are TRBV29-1 and TRBJ2-6, with unresolved D. Germline V gene lookup returns CDR1 SQVTM and CDR2 ANQGSEA. Trimming cost V 4 bases and J 1 base, with 8 bases left between them. This CDR3 has 14 amino acids. CDR3: CSVGQTSGANVLTF. The CDR3 DNA reads as TGCAGCGTTGGGCAGACTTCTGGGGCCAACGTCCTGACTTTC.

The chain links TRBV5-1 to TRBJ1-3; unclear D gene. The CDR3 totals 14 residues. Germline V lookup: CDR1 SGHRS, CDR2 YFSETQ. The V end was cut by 0 bases, the J end by 0 bases, with 4 bases between. This CDR3 reads CASSLESSGNTIYF. As DNA, the CDR3 is TGCGCCAGCAGCTTGGAATCCTCTGGAAACACCATATATTTT.

The V call is TRBV6-1, the J call TRBJ1-5; no clear D. V was trimmed by 4 bases and J by 5 bases, leaving 21 bases between them. Germline CDR1 and CDR2: MNHNS and SASEGT. The CDR3 is 17 amino acids. The CDR3 DNA sequence: TGTGCCAGCAGTGCGTATTACCCAGCTGAGGACGATCAGCCCCAGCATTTT. It translates to CASSAYYPAEDDQPQHF.

This clone was detected a few times. The V call is TRBV6-1, the J call TRBJ1-1; TRBD1 aligns across 7 bases. This CDR3 comprises 14 residues. The V gene end was trimmed by 1 base and the J gene end by 9 bases; junction bases not matched to a gene: 8. Looked up from germline, CDR1 is MNHNS and CDR2 is SASEGT. The CDR3 bases are TGTGCCAGCAGTGAAGGGAGATCAGGGGGGAAAGCTTTCTTT. Protein: CASSEGRSGGKAFF.

A single count supports this clone. This chain links TRBV5-8 with TRBJ1-6; D ambiguous. V dropped 4 bases and J dropped 8 bases, with 13 bases sitting between them. The CDR3 has 14 residues. The germline V gene has CDR1 SGHTS and CDR2 YDEGEE. In nucleotides, the CDR3 is TGTGCCAGCAGCCTACAAGGGATGGATTCACCCCTCCACTTT. Translated, it gives CASSLQGMDSPLHF.

This sequence joins TRBV6-1 and TRBJ1-5; no clear D gene. The CDR3 covers 13 residues. Germline V gene lookup returns CDR1 MNHNS and CDR2 SASEGT. Deletions cut 2 bases from V and 11 bases from J, with 13 bases between. CDR3 sequence reads: CASSEFTSGAQHF. The CDR3 DNA reads TGTGCCAGCAGTGAATTTACCTCGGGAGCCCAGCATTTT.

The rearrangement links TRBV10-3 to TRBJ1-4, with 7 positions matching TRBD1. The germline gives CDR1 ENHRY, CDR2 SYGVKD. The CDR3 is 15 residues long. V gave up 10 bases and J gave up 5 bases; unmatched junction bases: 13. The CDR3 bases are TGTGCCACTAAACCATCGGACAGGAGCAATGAAAAACTGTTTTTT. Translated, it gives CATKPSDRSNEKLFF.

This clone occurred once. The chain combines TRBV10-3 with TRBJ2-3; 11 bases align to TRBD2. The CDR3 spans 16 residues. With 8 bases clipped from V and 3 bases from J, the junction kept 10 bases outside the gene matches. Germline V gene sequence: CDR1 ENHRY, CDR2 SYGVKD. CDR3 residues: CAIYSRLAGMTDTQYF. In DNA form, the CDR3 reads TGTGCCATCTATTCCAGACTAGCGGGGATGACAGATACGCAGTATTTT.

The chain combines TRBV5-6 with TRBJ1-2; possible D gene TRBD1, 5 bases. Looked up from germline, CDR1 is SGHDT and CDR2 is YYEEEE. There are 12 residues in the CDR3. Trimming pared 4 bases from V and 4 bases from J, leaving 8 bases between. CDR3 sequence: CASSVGLYGYTF. CDR3 nucleotides: TGTGCCAGCAGCGTGGGACTCTATGGCTACACCTTC.

This clone came up a few times. This chain uses TRBV5-1 with TRBJ2-7, with 8 bases lining up with TRBD1. CDR1 is SGHRS, CDR2 YFSETQ, per germline. CDR3 size: 13 residues. The V and J ends lost 4 bases and 3 bases, in that order; junction bases with no gene match: 3. CDR3 nucleotides: TGCGCCAGCAGCGTAACAGGGGGCTACGAGCAGTACTTC. It encodes CASSVTGGYEQYF.

V is TRBV9 and J is TRBJ2-1; TRBD2 matches at 11 bases. The J segment lost 9 bases and the V segment lost 3 bases, leaving 8 bases of the junction unmatched. The CDR3 spans 15 residues. Per the germline V gene, CDR1 is SGDLS and CDR2 is YYNGEE. The CDR3 sequence is CASSDSGGASGEQFF. The DNA for the CDR3 is TGTGCCAGCAGCGATAGCGGGGGGGCCTCAGGTGAGCAGTTCTTC.

This clone was seen a few times. The rearrangement uses TRBV30 and TRBJ1-6; D possibly corresponds to TRBD1 (5 bases). Germline-derived CDR1 and CDR2 are GTSNPN and SVGIG (reference sequence). CDR3 size: 15 residues. The germline V and J ends were trimmed by 3 bases and 10 bases, with 19 bases remaining between them. CDR3 protein: CAWSRSWGVGSPLHF. CDR3 DNA: TGTGCCTGGAGCCGGTCTTGGGGGGTTGGATCACCCCTCCACTTT.

The gene calls are TRBV19 and TRBJ1-1, with TRBD1 as a possible D gene (5 bases). The ends were cut back, 0 bases at V and 11 bases at J, with 13 bases in the middle. The CDR3 has 13 residues. Germline V gene data show CDR1 as LNHDA and CDR2 as SQIVND (reference sequence). The CDR3 DNA reads as TGTGCCAGTAGTATAGAGCTTCAGGGAGGGGCTTTCTTT. It is translated as CASSIELQGGAFF.

The genes are TRBV5-6 and TRBJ2-1; D unresolved. CDR3 length equals 14 residues. CDR1 is SGHDT, CDR2 YYEEEE, per germline. Trimming stripped 2 bases from V and 5 bases from J, with 11 bases between. The CDR3 loop is CASSFLVGHNEQFF. The DNA for the CDR3 is TGTGCCAGCAGCTTCCTAGTTGGCCACAATGAGCAGTTCTTC.

V gene TRBV3-1 (or the pseudogene TRBV3-2) combines with J gene TRBJ1-5; TRBD1 matches at 7 bases. CDR1 is LGHDT and CDR2 is YNNKEL in the germline V gene (reference sequence). The CDR3 has 14 residues. Trimming at V came to 5 bases and at J to 3 bases, leaving 4 bases not matched to a gene. The CDR3: CASSVGTVNQPQHF. Written as DNA, the CDR3 is TGTGCCAGCAGCGTGGGGACAGTCAATCAGCCCCAGCATTTT.

J is TRBJ1-4 and V is TRBV7-9; no clear D. From germline, CDR1 is SEHNR and CDR2 FQNEAQ (reference sequence). V was clipped by 1 base and J by 3 bases, with 18 bases between them. The CDR3 totals 18 residues. CDR3 sequence: CASSLDFGRAGSNEKLFF. The DNA for the CDR3 is TGTGCCAGCAGCTTAGATTTCGGGAGGGCGGGATCTAATGAAAAACTGTTTTTT.